Sequencing of this TCR beta chain was carried out in a study of tumor-infiltrating lymphocytes in primary liver carcinoma. The wider study: Each of the growths was stage T1-T3 N0M0, extending roughly 4.2 to 11 cm across.

Points on this clonotype: The target antigen is unknown. The germline gene is not matched at one end of the junction; a read error may be the cause.

The CDR3 totals 16 residues. Germline V gene sequence: CDR1 MGHRA, CDR2 YSYEKL. RNA was extracted from whole blood without cell sorting, alongside germline DNA. The study enrolled treatment-naive patients with chronic HBV infection. Study-level findings and limits: Compared with tumor region pairs, tumor-adjacent and tumor-blood pairs overlapped less.

Starting material of 500 ng total RNA yielded TCR beta cDNA via a constant-region primer. Researchers made the TCR beta libraries by running three nested multiplex PCR rounds with slightly modified ARM-PCR. Primers for the first two PCR rounds were TRBV1-TRBV30 forward primers and a C-beta reverse primer (around 10 cycles per round). Using its own MiXCR run on the multiplex PCR reads, TCRdb lists one record per CDR3 protein. The sample yields approximately 340,000 distinct CDR3 sequences, about 61% seen once. V and J are TRBV4-1 and TRBJ1-5; D is unclear. The TCR comes from a man in his forties with primary liver carcinoma and hepatitis B virus infection. Sequenced material: peripheral blood. CDR3 sequence: CASRQDLRGSYQPQHF. The CDR3 nucleotides read TGCGCCAGCCGCCAAGATTTGCGAGGAAGCTATCAGCCCCAGCATTTT.